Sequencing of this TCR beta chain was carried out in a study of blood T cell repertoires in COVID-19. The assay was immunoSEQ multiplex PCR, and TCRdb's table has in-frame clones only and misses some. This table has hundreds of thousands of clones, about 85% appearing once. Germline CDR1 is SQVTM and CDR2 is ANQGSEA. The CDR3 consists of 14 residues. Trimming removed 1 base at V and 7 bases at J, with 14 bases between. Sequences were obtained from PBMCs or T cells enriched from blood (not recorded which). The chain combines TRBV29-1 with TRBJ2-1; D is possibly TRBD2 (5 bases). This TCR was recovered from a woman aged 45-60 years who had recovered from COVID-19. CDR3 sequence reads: CSVEGWELGNEQFF. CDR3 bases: TGCAGCGTTGAAGGGTGGGAGCTTGGGAATGAGCAGTTCTTC.